The rows below give T cell receptor beta chains drawn from one sample of a study of blood T cell repertoires in COVID-19. Clones were read by immunoSEQ multiplex PCR, and TCRdb kept only the in-frame ones, dropping some. The sample holds more than 110,000 clones, over 60% seen once. Sample: peripheral blood. Every receptor here comes from a man older than 75 with acute or convalescent COVID-19. Both conserved end residues are part of each CDR3. D genes are given only for firm matches. Only part of the rows carry a size: once, few, many, or a class if the clone is expanded.

d_call j_call clone_size v_call cdr3_nt cdr3_aa
TRBD1 TRBJ1-4 NA TRBV7-9 TGTGCCAGCAGCCAATGGACAGGGGACGAAAAACTGTTTTTT CASSQWTGDEKLFF
NA TRBJ1-2 many TRBV4-2 TGTGCCAGCAGCCAGGGTTCACAGGACTATGGCTACACCTTC CASSQGSQDYGYTF
NA TRBJ2-5 NA TRBV29-1 TGCAGCGTTTGTATAGGTGTACAGCTCCAAGAGACCCAGTACTTC CSVCIGVQLQETQYF
NA TRBJ2-3 NA TRBV24-1 TGTGCCACCAGTGATTCCCGGGATCTTTTCACAGATACGCAGTATTTT CATSDSRDLFTDTQYF
TRBD1 TRBJ1-2 NA TRBV6-5 TGTGCCAGCAGTTACTCGCAACAGGGGGCGGGCGGCTACACCTTC CASSYSQQGAGGYTF
NA TRBJ1-2 NA TRBV6-1 TGTGCCAGCAGTGAGGGGAGGGATGGCTACACCTTC CASSEGRDGYTF
TRBD1 TRBJ1-2 NA TRBV19 TGTGCCAGTAGTAAAGACAGGGGGAGAGGAAACTATGGCTACACCTTC CASSKDRGRGNYGYTF
TRBD1 TRBJ2-7 once TRBV5-6 TGTGCCAGCAGCTTCCGACAGGGGAGGCTCGAGCAGTACTTC CASSFRQGRLEQYF
TRBD1 TRBJ2-7 NA TRBV5-1 TGCGCCAGCAGCACGGGACAGGTTGAGGTTATGCAGTACTTC CASSTGQVEVMQYF
NA TRBJ2-1 NA TRBV18 TGTGCCAGCTCACAAGACTCAAGCTCCTACAATGAGCAGTTCTTC CASSQDSSSYNEQFF
NA TRBJ1-2 NA TRBV18 TGTGCCAGCTCACCGTCGACAGGCAACTATGGCTACACCTTC CASSPSTGNYGYTF
TRBD1 TRBJ1-1 few TRBV19 TGTGCCAGTAGTGGACAGGGGACGAACACTGAAGCTTTCTTT CASSGQGTNTEAFF
TRBD2 TRBJ2-1 NA TRBV5-6 TGTGCCAGCAGCCCGGGGGGACTGGGGAATGAGCAGTTCTTC CASSPGGLGNEQFF
TRBD2 TRBJ2-1 few TRBV7-6 TGTGCCAGCAGCCGCGGGACTAGCGGGGGGGCCGGGGAGCAGTTCTTC CASSRGTSGGAGEQFF
TRBD2 TRBJ2-2 NA TRBV5-1 TGCGCCAGCAGTGGTAGCGGGGGTCCGAACACCGGGGAGCTGTTTTTT CASSGSGGPNTGELFF
TRBD1 TRBJ1-2 once TRBV7-9 TGTGCCAGCAGCTCGGGACAGGGGGCTTGGACCTTC CASSSGQGAWTF
TRBD1 TRBJ2-6 NA TRBV15 TGTGCCACCAGCAGAGTCTTCGGACAGGCGCTCTCTGGGGCCAACGTCCTGACTTTC CATSRVFGQALSGANVLTF
TRBD1 TRBJ1-5 NA TRBV28 TGTGCCAGCAGAAATACGGACAGGGACCATCAGCCCCAGCATTTT CASRNTDRDHQPQHF
NA TRBJ2-2 NA TRBV3-1/TRBV3-2 TGTGCCAGCAGCGTACTGGCCGGGGAGCTGTTTTTT CASSVLAGELFF
NA TRBJ2-3 NA TRBV15 TGTGCCACCAGCAGGGGACTGTACACAGATACGCAGTATTTT CATSRGLYTDTQYF
NA TRBJ2-2 NA TRBV3-1/TRBV3-2 TGTGCCAGCAGCCAGGCCAGGGCCACCGGGGAGCTGTTTTTT CASSQARATGELFF
TRBD1 TRBJ2-7 NA TRBV20-1 TGCAGTGCCAGTCCGGAACAGGGGGTACGCTACGAGCAGTACTTC CSASPEQGVRYEQYF
NA TRBJ2-2 NA TRBV6-5 TGTGCCAGCAGCCACTTGCCCGGGGAGCTGTTTTTT CASSHLPGELFF